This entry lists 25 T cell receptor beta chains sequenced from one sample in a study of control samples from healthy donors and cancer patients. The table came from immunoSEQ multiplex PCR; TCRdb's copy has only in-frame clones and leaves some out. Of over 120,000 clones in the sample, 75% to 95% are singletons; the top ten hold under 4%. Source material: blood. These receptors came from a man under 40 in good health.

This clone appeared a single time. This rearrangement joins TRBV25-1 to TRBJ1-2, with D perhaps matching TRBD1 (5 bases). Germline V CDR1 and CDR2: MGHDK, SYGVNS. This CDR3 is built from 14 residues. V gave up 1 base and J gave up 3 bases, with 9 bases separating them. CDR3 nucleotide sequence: TGTGCCAGCAGTGAATGGGGGGTGGACTATGGCTACACCTTC. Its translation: CASSEWGVDYGYTF.

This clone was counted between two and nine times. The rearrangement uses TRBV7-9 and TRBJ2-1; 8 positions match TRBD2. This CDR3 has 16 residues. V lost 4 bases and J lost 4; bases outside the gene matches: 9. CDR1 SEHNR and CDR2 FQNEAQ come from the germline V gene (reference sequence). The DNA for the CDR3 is TGTGCCAGCAGCTCTCTTGCGGGGGGCCAATACAATGAGCAGTTCTTC. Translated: CASSSLAGGQYNEQFF.

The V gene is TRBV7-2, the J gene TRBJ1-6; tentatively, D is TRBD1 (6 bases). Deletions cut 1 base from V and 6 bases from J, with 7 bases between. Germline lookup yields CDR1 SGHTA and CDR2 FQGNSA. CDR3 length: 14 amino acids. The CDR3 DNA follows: TGTGCCAGCAGCTTAGGGGGGCTTAATTCACCCCTCCACTTT. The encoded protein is CASSLGGLNSPLHF. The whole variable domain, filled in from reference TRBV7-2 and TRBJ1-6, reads GAGVSQSPSNKVTEKGKDVELRCDPISGHTALYWYRQSLGQGLEFLIYFQGNSAPDKSGLPSDRFSAERTGGSVSTLTIQRTQQEDSAVYLCASSLGGLNSPLHFGNGTRLTVT.

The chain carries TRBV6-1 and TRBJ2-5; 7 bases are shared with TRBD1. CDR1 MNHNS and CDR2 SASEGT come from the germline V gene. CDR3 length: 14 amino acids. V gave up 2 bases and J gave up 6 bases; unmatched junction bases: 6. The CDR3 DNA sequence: TGTGCCAGCAGTGAATATAAGGGGGCGAAGACCCAGTACTTC. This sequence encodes CASSEYKGAKTQYF.

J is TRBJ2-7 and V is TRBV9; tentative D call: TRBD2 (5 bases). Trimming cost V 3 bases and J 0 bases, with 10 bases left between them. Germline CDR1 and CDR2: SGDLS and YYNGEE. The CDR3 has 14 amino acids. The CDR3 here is CASSAPGSSYEQYF. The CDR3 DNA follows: TGTGCCAGCAGCGCGCCGGGATCCTCCTACGAGCAGTACTTC.

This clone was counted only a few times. In nucleotides, the CDR3 is TGTGCCAGCAGCTTGGACCCGACAGGGAGCTACGAGCAGTACTTC. Translated, it gives CASSLDPTGSYEQYF. The J gene is TRBJ2-7, the V gene TRBV5-4; 7 nucleotides match TRBD1. This CDR3 comprises 15 residues. Trimming at V came to 0 bases and at J to 3 bases, leaving 6 bases not matched to a gene. Germline-derived CDR1 and CDR2 are SGHNT and YYREEE (reference sequence).

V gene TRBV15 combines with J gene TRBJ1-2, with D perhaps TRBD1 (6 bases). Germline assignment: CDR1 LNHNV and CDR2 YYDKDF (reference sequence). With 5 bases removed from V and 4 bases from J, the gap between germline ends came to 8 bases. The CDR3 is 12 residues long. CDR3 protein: CATSGRGYGYTF. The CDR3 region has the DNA TGTGCCACCAGCGGCAGGGGCTATGGCTACACCTTC.

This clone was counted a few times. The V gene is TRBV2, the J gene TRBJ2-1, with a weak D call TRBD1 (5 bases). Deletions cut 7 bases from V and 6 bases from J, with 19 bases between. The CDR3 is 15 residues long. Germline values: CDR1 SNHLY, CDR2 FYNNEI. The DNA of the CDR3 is TGTGCCAGCAACCTAGAAGGGGATGGTACCAATGAGCAGTTCTTC. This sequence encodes CASNLEGDGTNEQFF.

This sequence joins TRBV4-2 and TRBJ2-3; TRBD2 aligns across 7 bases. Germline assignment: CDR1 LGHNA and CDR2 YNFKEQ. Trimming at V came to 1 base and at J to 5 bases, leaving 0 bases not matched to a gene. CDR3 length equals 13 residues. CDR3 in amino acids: CASSQGGGDTQYF. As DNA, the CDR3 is TGTGCCAGCAGCCAAGGGGGGGGAGATACGCAGTATTTT.

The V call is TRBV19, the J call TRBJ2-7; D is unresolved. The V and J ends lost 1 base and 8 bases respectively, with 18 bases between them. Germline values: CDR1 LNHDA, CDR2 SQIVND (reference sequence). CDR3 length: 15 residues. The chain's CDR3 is CASSIVTDYLPQQYF. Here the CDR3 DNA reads TGTGCCAGTAGTATAGTCACCGATTACCTGCCTCAGCAGTACTTC.

CDR3 coding DNA: TGTGCCAGCAGCCCACGGGACAGTGGCTCACCCCTCCACTTT. Translation: CASSPRDSGSPLHF. This chain joins TRBV3-1 (or the pseudogene TRBV3-2) and TRBJ1-6, with TRBD1 matching 7 bases. Per the germline V gene, CDR1 is LGHDT and CDR2 is YNNKEL (reference sequence). This CDR3 is built from 14 residues. V lost 4 bases and J lost 10; bases outside the gene matches: 7.

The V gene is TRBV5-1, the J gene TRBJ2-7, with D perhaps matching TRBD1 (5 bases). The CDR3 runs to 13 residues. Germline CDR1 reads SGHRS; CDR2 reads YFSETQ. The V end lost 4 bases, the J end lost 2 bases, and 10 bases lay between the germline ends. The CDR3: CASSDSAPYEQYF. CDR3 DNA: TGCGCCAGCAGCGACAGTGCACCCTACGAGCAGTACTTC.

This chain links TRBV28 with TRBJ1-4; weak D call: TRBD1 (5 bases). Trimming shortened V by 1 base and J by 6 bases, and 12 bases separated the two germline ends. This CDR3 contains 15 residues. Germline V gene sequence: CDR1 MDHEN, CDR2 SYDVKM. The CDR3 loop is CASSLSWGFHEKLFF. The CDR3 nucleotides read TGTGCCAGCAGTTTATCGTGGGGGTTTCATGAAAAACTGTTTTTT.

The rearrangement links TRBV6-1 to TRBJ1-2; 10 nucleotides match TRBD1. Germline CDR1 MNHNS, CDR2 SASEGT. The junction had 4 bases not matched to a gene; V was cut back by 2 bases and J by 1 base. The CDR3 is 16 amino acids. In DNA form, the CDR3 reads TGTGCCAGCAGTGAACCCCGGACAGGGGGTAACTATGGCTACACCTTC. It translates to CASSEPRTGGNYGYTF.

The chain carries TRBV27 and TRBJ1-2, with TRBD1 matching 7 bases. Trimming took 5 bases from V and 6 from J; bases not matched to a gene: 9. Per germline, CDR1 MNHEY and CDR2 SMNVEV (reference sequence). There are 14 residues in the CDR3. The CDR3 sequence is CASSSKTGFDGYTF. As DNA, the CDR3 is TGTGCCAGCAGTAGCAAGACAGGGTTTGATGGCTACACCTTC.

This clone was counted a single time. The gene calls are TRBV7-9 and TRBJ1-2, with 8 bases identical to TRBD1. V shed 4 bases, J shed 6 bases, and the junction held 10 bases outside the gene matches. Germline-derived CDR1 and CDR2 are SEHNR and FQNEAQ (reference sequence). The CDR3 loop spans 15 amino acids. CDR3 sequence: CASSSGTQGADGYTF. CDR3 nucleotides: TGTGCCAGCAGCTCCGGGACCCAGGGGGCGGATGGCTACACCTTC.

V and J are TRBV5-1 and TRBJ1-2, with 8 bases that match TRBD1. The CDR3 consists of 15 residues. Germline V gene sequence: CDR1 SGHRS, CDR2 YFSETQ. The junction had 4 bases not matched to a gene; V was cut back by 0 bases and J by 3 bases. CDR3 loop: CASSLGGQGHYGYTF. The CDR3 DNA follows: TGCGCCAGCAGCTTGGGAGGACAGGGCCACTATGGCTACACCTTC.

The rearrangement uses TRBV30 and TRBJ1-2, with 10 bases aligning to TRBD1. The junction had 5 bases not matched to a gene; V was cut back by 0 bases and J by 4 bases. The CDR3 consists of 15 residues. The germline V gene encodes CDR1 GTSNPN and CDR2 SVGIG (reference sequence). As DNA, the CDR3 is TGTGCCTGGAGTGTGGGACAGGGGACTACCTATGGCTACACCTTC. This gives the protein CAWSVGQGTTYGYTF.

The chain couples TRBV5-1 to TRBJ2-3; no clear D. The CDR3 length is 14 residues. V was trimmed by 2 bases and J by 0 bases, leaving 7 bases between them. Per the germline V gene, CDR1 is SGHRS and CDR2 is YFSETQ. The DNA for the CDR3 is TGCGCCAGCAGCTTTGAACCAAGCACAGATACGCAGTATTTT. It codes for CASSFEPSTDTQYF.

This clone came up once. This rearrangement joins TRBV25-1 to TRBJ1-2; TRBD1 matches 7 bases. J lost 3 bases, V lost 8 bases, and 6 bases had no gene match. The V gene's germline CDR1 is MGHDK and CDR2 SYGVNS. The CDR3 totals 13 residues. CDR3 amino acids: CASSTGIYYGYTF. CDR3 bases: TGTGCCAGCTCGACAGGGATCTACTATGGCTACACCTTC.

The CDR3 here is CAWSFDSTSYGYTF. CDR3 coding DNA: TGTGCCTGGAGTTTTGACAGCACTAGTTATGGCTACACCTTC. The chain has TRBV30 and TRBJ1-2, with D perhaps matching TRBD1 (5 bases). The V and J ends lost 2 bases and 5 bases respectively, with 15 bases between them. Germline CDR1 reads GTSNPN; CDR2 reads SVGIG (reference sequence). The CDR3 has 14 residues.

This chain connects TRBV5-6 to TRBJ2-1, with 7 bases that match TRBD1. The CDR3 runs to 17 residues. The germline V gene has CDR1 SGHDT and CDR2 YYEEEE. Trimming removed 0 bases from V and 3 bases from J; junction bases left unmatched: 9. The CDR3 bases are TGTGCCAGCAGCTTGGCCGGGGTGCAGGGGGTCTACAATGAGCAGTTCTTC. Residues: CASSLAGVQGVYNEQFF. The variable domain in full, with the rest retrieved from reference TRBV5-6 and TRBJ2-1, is DAGVTQSPTHLIKTRGQQVTLRCSPKSGHDTVSWYQQALGQGPQFIFQYYEEEERQRGNFPDRFSGHQFPNYSSELNVNALLLGDSALYLCASSLAGVQGVYNEQFFGPGTRLTVL.

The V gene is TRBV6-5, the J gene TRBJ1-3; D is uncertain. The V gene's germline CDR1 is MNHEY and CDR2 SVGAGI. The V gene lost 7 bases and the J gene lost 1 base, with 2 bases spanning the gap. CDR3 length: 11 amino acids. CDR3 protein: CASKSGNTIYF. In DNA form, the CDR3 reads TGTGCCAGCAAATCTGGAAACACCATATATTTT.

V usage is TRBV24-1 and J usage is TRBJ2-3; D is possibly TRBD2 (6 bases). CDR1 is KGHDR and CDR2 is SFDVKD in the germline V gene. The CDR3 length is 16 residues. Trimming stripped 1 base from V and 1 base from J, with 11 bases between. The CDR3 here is CATSDFTTGGTDTQYF. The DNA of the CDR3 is TGTGCCACCAGTGATTTTACAACGGGGGGCACAGATACGCAGTATTTT.

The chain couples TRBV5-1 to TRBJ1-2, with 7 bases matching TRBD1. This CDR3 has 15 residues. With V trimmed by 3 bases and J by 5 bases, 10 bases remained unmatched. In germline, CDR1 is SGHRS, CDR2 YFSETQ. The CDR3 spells CASSWAPGQNYGYTF. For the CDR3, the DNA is TGCGCCAGCAGCTGGGCACCGGGACAGAATTATGGCTACACCTTC.